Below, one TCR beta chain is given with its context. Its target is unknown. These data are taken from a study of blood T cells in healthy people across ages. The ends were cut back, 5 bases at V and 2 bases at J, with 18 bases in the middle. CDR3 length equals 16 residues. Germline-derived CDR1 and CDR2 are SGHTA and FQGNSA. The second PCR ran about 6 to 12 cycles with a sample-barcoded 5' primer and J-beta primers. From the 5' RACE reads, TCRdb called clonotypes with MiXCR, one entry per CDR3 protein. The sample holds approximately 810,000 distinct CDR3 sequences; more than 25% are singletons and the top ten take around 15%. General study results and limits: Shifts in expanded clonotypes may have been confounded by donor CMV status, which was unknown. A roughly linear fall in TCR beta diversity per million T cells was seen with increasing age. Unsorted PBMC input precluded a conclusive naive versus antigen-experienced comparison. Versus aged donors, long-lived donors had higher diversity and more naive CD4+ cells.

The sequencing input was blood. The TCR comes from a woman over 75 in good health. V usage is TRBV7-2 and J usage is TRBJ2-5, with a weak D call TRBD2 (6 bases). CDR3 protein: CASSADGGRWQETQYF. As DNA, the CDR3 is TGTGCCAGCAGCGCGGACGGGGGTCGGTGGCAAGAGACCCAGTACTTC.